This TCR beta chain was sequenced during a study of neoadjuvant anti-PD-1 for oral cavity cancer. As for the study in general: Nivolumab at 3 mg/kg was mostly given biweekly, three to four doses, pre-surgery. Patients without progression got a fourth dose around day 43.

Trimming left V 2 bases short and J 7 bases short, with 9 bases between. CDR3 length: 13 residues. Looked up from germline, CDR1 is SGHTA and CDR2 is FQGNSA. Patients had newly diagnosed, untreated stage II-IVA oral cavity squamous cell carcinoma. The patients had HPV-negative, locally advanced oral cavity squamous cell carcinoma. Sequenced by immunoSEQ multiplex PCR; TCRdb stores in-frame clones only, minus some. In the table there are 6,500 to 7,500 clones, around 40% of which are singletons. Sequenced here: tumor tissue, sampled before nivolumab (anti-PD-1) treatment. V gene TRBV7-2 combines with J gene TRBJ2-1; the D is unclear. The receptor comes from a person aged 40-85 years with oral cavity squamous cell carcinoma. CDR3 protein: CASSLSRANEQFF. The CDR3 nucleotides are TGTGCCAGCAGCTTATCCCGGGCGAATGAGCAGTTCTTC.